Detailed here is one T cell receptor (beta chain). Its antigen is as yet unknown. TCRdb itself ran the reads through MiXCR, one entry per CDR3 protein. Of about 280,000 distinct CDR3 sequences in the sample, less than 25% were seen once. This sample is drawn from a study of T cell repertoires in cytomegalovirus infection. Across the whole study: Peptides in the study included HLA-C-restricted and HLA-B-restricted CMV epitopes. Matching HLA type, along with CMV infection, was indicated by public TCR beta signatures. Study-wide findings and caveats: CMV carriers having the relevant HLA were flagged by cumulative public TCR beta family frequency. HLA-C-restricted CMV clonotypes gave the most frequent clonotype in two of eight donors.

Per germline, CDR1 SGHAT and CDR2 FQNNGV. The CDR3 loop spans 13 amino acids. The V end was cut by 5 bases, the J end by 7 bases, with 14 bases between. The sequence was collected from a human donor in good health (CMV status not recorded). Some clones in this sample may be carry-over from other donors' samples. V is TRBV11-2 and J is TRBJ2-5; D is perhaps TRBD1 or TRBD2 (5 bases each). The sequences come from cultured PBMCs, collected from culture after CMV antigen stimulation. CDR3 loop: CASSEGRAGTQYF. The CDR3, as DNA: TGTGCCAGCAGCGAGGGACGGGCGGGGACCCAGTACTTC.